One and the same sample provided the 19 T cell receptor beta chains below, sequenced in a study of liver allograft versus peripheral blood T cells. Study information: Recipients' peripheral blood supplied the T cell receptor repertoires against which those in transplanted livers were compared.

MiXCR, run by TCRdb on the reads, gives a single entry per CDR3 protein. The top ten clones hold 5% to 6.5% of a sample with 8,500 to 9,500 distinct CDR3 sequences, roughly 20% of them seen once. These receptors all come from a human patient who had a liver transplant. Some T cells may have originated in the graft donor.

This clonotype is labeled as medium-sized (0.01 to 0.1%). The gene calls are TRBV7-9 and TRBJ2-3; D might be TRBD1 (6 bases). This CDR3 contains 13 residues. Germline values: CDR1 SEHNR, CDR2 FQNEAQ (reference sequence). Trimming stripped 6 bases from V and 3 bases from J, with 10 bases between. CDR3 loop: CASRHRETDTQYF. CDR3 bases: TGTGCCAGCAGACACAGGGAAACAGATACGCAGTATTTT. The whole variable domain, filled in from reference TRBV7-9 and TRBJ2-3, reads DTGVSQNPRHKITKRGQNVTFRCDPISEHNRLYWYRQTLGQGPEFLTYFQNEAQLEKSRLLSDRFSAERPKGSFSTLEIQRTEQGDSAMYLCASRHRETDTQYFGPGTRLTVL.

In its sample, this clonotype is medium-sized. The CDR3 loop reads CASSVGQGTDTQYF. In nucleotides, the CDR3 is TGTGCCAGCAGTGTCGGTCAGGGCACAGATACGCAGTATTTT. The chain carries TRBV6-1 and TRBJ2-3; D call uncertain. Germline CDR1 reads MNHNS; CDR2 reads SASEGT. The V end was cut by 4 bases, the J end by 1 base, with 9 bases between. This CDR3 contains 14 residues.

The V and J genes are TRBV20-1 and TRBJ2-7; 9 bases are a match to TRBD1. V was pared by 1 base and J by 7 bases, with 5 bases of the junction left unmatched. The CDR3 runs 13 residues. In germline, CDR1 is DFQATT, CDR2 SNEGSKA (reference sequence). The CDR3 is CSARGTGAREQYF. CDR3 DNA sequence: TGCAGTGCTAGAGGGACAGGGGCTAGAGAGCAGTACTTC.

The chain uses TRBV14 and TRBJ2-3; unclear D gene. Germline V gene lookup returns CDR1 SGHDN and CDR2 FVKESK. The CDR3 spans 14 residues. Between the trimmed V and J ends, which lost 0 bases and 4 bases, there was a span of 8 bases. CDR3 DNA: TGTGCCAGCAGCCAAGAACTCGGCGCAGATACGCAGTATTTT. Protein: CASSQELGADTQYF. Drawing the rest from reference TRBV14 and TRBJ2-3, the complete variable domain is EAGVTQFPSHSVIEKGQTVTLRCDPISGHDNLYWYRRVMGKEIKFLLHFVKESKQDESGMPNNRFLAERTGGTYSTLKVQPAELEDSGVYFCASSQELGADTQYFGPGTRLTVL.

This chain joins TRBV6-6 and TRBJ2-7; 8 bases match TRBD1. The germline CDR1 and CDR2 sequences are MNHNY and SVGAGI (reference sequence). The V gene end was trimmed by 4 bases and the J gene end by 0 bases; junction bases not matched to a gene: 8. This CDR3 comprises 16 residues. The CDR3 reads CASSLKGQASSYEQYF. The CDR3 nucleotides read TGTGCCAGCAGTTTAAAGGGACAGGCGAGCTCCTACGAGCAGTACTTC.

The CDR3 nucleotides are TGCAGCGCAAAGAGTCCCGTTACAGATACGCAGTATTTT. Translation: CSAKSPVTDTQYF. The V gene is TRBV20-1, the J gene TRBJ2-3, with D unclear. CDR3 length equals 13 residues. Germline V gene data show CDR1 as DFQATT and CDR2 as SNEGSKA (reference sequence).

This clonotype was observed a handful of times. The chain carries TRBV5-5 and TRBJ1-3; D unresolved. CDR3 length: 15 residues. V dropped 0 bases and J dropped 0 bases, with 7 bases sitting between them. Germline lookup yields CDR1 SGHKS and CDR2 YYEKEE (reference sequence). The CDR3 bases are TGTGCCAGCAGCTTGGGGCCGGCCTCTGGAAACACCATATATTTT. It is translated as CASSLGPASGNTIYF.

This clonotype was detected once. This sequence may be a read error, since a much larger clone differs from it by one base. The CDR3 DNA follows: TGTGTCACCAGTGATTGGACTAGCGGGGGCGGGACCCAGTACTTC. Protein: CVTSDWTSGGGTQYF. The chain combines TRBV24-1 with TRBJ2-5, with TRBD2 matching over 13 bases. The CDR3 is made up of 15 amino acids. Germline lookup yields CDR1 KGHDR and CDR2 SFDVKD.

This clonotype rates as medium-sized. The chain uses TRBV19 and TRBJ1-5; 8 bases are shared with TRBD1. Germline assignment: CDR1 LNHDA and CDR2 SQIVND (reference sequence). The ends lost 6 bases at V and 2 bases at J; junction bases unmatched: 9. This CDR3 is 16 amino acids long. The CDR3 DNA reads as TGTGCCAGTAGAGAAGGGACAGGCGACGGCAATCAGCCCCAGCATTTT. This translates into CASREGTGDGNQPQHF.

V usage is TRBV9 and J usage is TRBJ2-1, with D maybe TRBD2 (6 bases). V lost 3 bases and J lost 9, with 16 bases in between. The CDR3 covers 14 residues. Germline CDR1 reads SGDLS; CDR2 reads YYNGEE. The CDR3 sequence: CASSGGTGLGEQFF. The CDR3 DNA sequence: TGTGCCAGCAGCGGAGGGACTGGTCTCGGTGAGCAGTTCTTC.

This clonotype was picked up many times. The rearrangement uses TRBV7-9 and TRBJ1-6; D unresolved. CDR3 length equals 13 residues. Germline V CDR1 and CDR2: SEHNR, FQNEAQ (reference sequence). The germline V and J ends were trimmed by 6 bases and 8 bases, with 11 bases remaining between them. CDR3 nucleotides: TGTGCCAGCAGTCCCCAGACACATTCACCCCTCCACTTT. Its protein is CASSPQTHSPLHF.

This clonotype is labeled as medium-sized. This chain uses TRBV18 with TRBJ2-7; D may be TRBD1 (6 bases). This CDR3 is 15 amino acids long. From germline, CDR1 is KGHSH and CDR2 LQKENI. Trimming took off 4 bases at V and 0 bases at J, with 13 bases between the two ends. The CDR3 sequence is CASSLGQSSSYEQYF. The CDR3 DNA reads TGTGCCAGCTCACTAGGACAGTCGAGCTCCTACGAGCAGTACTTC.

This clonotype was recorded once. This may be a read error: a much more frequent sequence differs by one nucleotide. The rearrangement uses TRBV6-2 or TRBV6-3 and TRBJ1-4, with D maybe TRBD1 (6 bases). Per the germline V gene, CDR1 is MNHEY and CDR2 is SVGEGT. The V and J ends lost 11 bases and 8 bases respectively, with 27 bases between them. The CDR3 consists of 16 residues. CDR3: CACTSYGGGRLEKLFF. CDR3 bases: TGTGCCTGCACTTCTTACGGTGGGGGGCGGCTGGAAAAACTGTTTTTT.

The chain couples TRBV5-4 to TRBJ1-1; 8 bases match TRBD1. The germline V gene has CDR1 SGHNT and CDR2 YYREEE (reference sequence). The CDR3 has 14 amino acids. V shed 2 bases, J shed 1 base, and the junction held 1 base outside the gene matches. The CDR3 loop reads CASSLQGGNTEAFF. CDR3 sequence (DNA): TGTGCCAGCAGCTTACAGGGGGGGAACACTGAAGCTTTCTTT.

This clonotype was recorded a few times. Here the CDR3 reads CASSGGLAEYNEQFF. The CDR3 coding sequence is TGTGCCAGCAGTGGGGGACTAGCGGAGTACAATGAGCAGTTCTTC. This chain joins TRBV6-1 and TRBJ2-1; 11 positions agree with TRBD2. V was pared by 4 bases and J by 4 bases, with 3 bases of the junction left unmatched. Germline CDR1 is MNHNS and CDR2 is SASEGT. The CDR3 has 15 amino acids.

This clonotype is classed as medium-sized. V and J are TRBV5-5 and TRBJ1-1; D gene uncertain. Per the germline V gene, CDR1 is SGHKS and CDR2 is YYEKEE (reference sequence). The CDR3 spans 14 residues. V shed 4 bases and J shed 2 bases, with 12 bases lying between them. CDR3 nucleotide sequence: TGTGCCAGCAGCACCGACGCTCACAACACTGAAGCTTTCTTT. This translates into CASSTDAHNTEAFF.

This clonotype ranks as medium-sized (0.01 to 0.1%). The chain has TRBV5-6 and TRBJ1-2; D remains ambiguous. The CDR3 sequence is 14 residues long. Trimming left V 4 bases short and J 3 bases short, with 13 bases between. The germline V gene has CDR1 SGHDT and CDR2 YYEEEE. The DNA for the CDR3 is TGTGCCAGCAGCCTGACGACCAAAGACTATGGCTACACCTTC. Its protein product is CASSLTTKDYGYTF.

This clonotype was recorded at least ten times. The chain links TRBV6-5 to TRBJ2-2; unclear D gene. Germline values: CDR1 MNHEY, CDR2 SVGAGI. Trimming cost V 7 bases and J 3 bases, with 15 bases left between them. The CDR3 is made up of 15 amino acids. The CDR3: CASTPFGADTGELFF. The CDR3 bases are TGTGCCAGCACCCCGTTCGGCGCGGACACCGGGGAGCTGTTTTTT.

This clonotype was seen just once. The chain is built from TRBV9 and TRBJ1-6; a possible D gene is TRBD1 (6 bases). The V end was cut by 3 bases, the J end by 10 bases, with 17 bases between. Germline V gene data show CDR1 as SGDLS and CDR2 as YYNGEE. CDR3 length equals 15 residues. The CDR3: CASSAGQNPTSPLHF. DNA of the CDR3: TGTGCCAGCAGCGCCGGACAGAATCCTACCTCACCCCTCCACTTT.